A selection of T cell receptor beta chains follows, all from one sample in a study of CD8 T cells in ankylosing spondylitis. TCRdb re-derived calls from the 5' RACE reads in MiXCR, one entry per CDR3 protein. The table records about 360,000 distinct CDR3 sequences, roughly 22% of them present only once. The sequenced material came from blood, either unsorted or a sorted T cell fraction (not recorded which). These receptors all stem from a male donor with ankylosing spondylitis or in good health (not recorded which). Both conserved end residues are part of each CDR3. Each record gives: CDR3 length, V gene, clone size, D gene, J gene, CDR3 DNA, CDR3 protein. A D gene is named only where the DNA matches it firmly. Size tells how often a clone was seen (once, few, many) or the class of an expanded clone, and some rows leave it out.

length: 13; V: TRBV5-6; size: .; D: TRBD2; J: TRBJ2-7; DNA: TGTGCCAGCAGCTGGGGGACTAGTGGGGAGCAGTACTTC; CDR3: CASSWGTSGEQYF
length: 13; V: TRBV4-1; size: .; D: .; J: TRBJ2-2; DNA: TGCGCCAGCAGGCAAGGGGGTGGTGTGGAGCTGTTTTTT; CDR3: CASRQGGGVELFF
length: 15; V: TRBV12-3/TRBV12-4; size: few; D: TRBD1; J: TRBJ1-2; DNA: TGTGCCAGCACTGGACAGGCGTCTCCTAACTATGGCTACACCTTC; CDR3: CASTGQASPNYGYTF
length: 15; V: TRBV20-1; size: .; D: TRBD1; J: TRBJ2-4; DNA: TGCAGTGCCATCAGACAGGGCGAGGACAAAAACATTCAGTACTTC; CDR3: CSAIRQGEDKNIQYF
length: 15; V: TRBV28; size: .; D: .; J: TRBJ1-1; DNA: TGTGCCAGCAGTTTATGGAGGGAAACGAACACTGAAGCTTTCTTT; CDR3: CASSLWRETNTEAFF
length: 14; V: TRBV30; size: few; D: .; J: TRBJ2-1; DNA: TGTGCCCGGGACGGGCGAGAGTCCTACAATGAGCAGTTCTTC; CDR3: CARDGRESYNEQFF
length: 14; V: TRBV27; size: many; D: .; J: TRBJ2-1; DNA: TGTGCCAGCAGTTTGGGAGGGGGGCACAATGAGCAGTTCTTC; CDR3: CASSLGGGHNEQFF
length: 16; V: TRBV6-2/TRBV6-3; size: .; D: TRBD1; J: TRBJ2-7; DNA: TGTGCCAGCAGCAGCATGGACAGGATTGAGGTCTACGAGCAGTACTTC; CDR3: CASSSMDRIEVYEQYF
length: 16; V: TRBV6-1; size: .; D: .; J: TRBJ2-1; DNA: TGTGCCAGCAGTGAAGCGGCAGAACCCTCCTACAATGAGCAGTTCTTC; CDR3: CASSEAAEPSYNEQFF
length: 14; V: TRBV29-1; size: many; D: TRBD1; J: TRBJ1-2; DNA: TGCAGCGTTCCTTCTCCGGGACAGGGATATGGCTACACCTTC; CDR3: CSVPSPGQGYGYTF
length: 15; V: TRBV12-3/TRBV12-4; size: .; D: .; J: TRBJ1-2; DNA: TGTGCCAGCAGTTTTCTGGGGGCGGTATACTATGGCTACACCTTC; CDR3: CASSFLGAVYYGYTF
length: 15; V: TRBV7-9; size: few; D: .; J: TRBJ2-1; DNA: TGTGCCAGCAGCCTACCTGCGGGGCCCTACAATGAGCAGTTCTTC; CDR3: CASSLPAGPYNEQFF
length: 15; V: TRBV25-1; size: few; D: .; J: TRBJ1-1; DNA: TGTGCCAGCACCCCCGGACAGTTTCTGAACACTGAAGCTTTCTTT; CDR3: CASTPGQFLNTEAFF
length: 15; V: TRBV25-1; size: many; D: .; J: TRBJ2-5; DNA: TGTGCCAGCAGTGATTCCCGGGATATTCAAGAGACCCAGTACTTC; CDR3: CASSDSRDIQETQYF
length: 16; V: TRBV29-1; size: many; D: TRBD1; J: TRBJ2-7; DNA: TGCAGCGTTGAAGGAATTGGGACAGGGGGTTTCTACGAGCAGTACTTC; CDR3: CSVEGIGTGGFYEQYF
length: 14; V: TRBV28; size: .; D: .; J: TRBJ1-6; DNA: TGTGCCAGCAGGCTCACCGGGACATCTTCACCCCTCCACTTT; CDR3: CASRLTGTSSPLHF
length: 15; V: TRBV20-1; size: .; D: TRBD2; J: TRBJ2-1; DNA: TGCAGTGCTAGATTAGCGGGGACCTCCGGCAATGAGGAGTTCTTC; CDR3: CSARLAGTSGNEEFF
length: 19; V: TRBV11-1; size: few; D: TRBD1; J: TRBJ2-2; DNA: TGTGCCAGCAGTAAACGTATCCCGGACAGGGGGCCCGGAAACGGGGAGCTGTTTTTT; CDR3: CASSKRIPDRGPGNGELFF
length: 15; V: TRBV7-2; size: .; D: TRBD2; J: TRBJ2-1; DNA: TGTGCCAGCAGCCCCCGCGCGGGGGACTACAATGAGCAGTTCTTC; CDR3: CASSPRAGDYNEQFF
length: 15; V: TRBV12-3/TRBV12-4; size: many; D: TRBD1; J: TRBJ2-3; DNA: TGTGCCAGCAGTTTAGGGACAGGGGGCGCAGATACGCAGTATTTT; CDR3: CASSLGTGGADTQYF
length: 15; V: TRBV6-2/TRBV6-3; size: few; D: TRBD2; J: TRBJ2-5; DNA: TGTGCCAGCAGGGAGCTAGCGGAGTCCCAAGAGACCCAGTACTTC; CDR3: CASRELAESQETQYF
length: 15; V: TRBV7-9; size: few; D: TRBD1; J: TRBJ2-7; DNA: TGTGCCAGCAGCCCGAAGGACAGGGGGGCGTACGAGCAGTACTTC; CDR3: CASSPKDRGAYEQYF
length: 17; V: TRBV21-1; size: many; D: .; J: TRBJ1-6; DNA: TGTGCCAGCAGCGTGGACAGGGTTATATCCTATAATTCACCCCTCCACTTT; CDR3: CASSVDRVISYNSPLHF
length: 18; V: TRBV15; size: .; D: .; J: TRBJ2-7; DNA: TGTGCCACCAGCAGAGATCCGGCGGCCCAAACCCTCTCCTACGAGCAGTACTTC; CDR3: CATSRDPAAQTLSYEQYF
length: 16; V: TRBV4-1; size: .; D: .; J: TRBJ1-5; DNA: TGCGCCAGCAGCCAAGGACAGGCCCTAGGTAATCAGCCCCAGCATTTT; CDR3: CASSQGQALGNQPQHF
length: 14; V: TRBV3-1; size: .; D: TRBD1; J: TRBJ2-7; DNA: TGTGCCAGCAGCCCGGGACAGTTTACCTACGAGCAGTACTTC; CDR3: CASSPGQFTYEQYF
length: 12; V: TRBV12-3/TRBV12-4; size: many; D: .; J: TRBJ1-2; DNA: TGTGCCAGCAGCCCTCTATGGGACGGCTACACCTTC; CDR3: CASSPLWDGYTF
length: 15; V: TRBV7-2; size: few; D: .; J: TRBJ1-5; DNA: TGTGCCAGCAGCCCCTCTGGAGGTGGCAATCAGCCCCAGCATTTT; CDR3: CASSPSGGGNQPQHF
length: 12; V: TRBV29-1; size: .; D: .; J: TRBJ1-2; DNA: TGCAGCGTTGAAATCCAGACCCATGGCTACACCTTC; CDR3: CSVEIQTHGYTF
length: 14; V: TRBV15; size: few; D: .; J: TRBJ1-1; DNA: TGTGCCACCCACCCCCGGTTAGGGAACACTGAAGCTTTCTTT; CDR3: CATHPRLGNTEAFF
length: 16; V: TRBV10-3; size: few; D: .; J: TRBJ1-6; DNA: TGTGCCATCAGTGACAGTATTAGCTCCTATAATTCACCCCTCCACTTT; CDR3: CAISDSISSYNSPLHF
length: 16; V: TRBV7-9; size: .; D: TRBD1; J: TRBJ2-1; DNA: TGTGCCAGCACCCTAATAGGGACAGGGAACTACAATGAGCAGTTCTTC; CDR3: CASTLIGTGNYNEQFF
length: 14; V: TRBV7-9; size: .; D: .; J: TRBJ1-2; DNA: TGTGCCAGCAGCTTAGTAGGGGGGATCTATGGCTACACCTTC; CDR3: CASSLVGGIYGYTF
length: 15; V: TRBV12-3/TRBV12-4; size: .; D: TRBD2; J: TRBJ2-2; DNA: TGTGCCAGCAGTCCGATAGCGGGGGGGAACGGGGAGCTGTTTTTT; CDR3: CASSPIAGGNGELFF
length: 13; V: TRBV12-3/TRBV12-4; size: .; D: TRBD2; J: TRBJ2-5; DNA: TGTGCCAGCAGTTTGACGCGGGGGGAGACCCAGTACTTC; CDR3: CASSLTRGETQYF
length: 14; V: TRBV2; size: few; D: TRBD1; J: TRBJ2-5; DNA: TGTGCCAGCAGAGGGACAGGGGGCATGGAGACCCAGTACTTC; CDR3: CASRGTGGMETQYF
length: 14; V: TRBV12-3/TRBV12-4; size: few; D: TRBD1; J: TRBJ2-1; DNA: TGTGCCAGCAGTCCCCCCACAGGGGTGGATGAGCAGTTCTTC; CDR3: CASSPPTGVDEQFF
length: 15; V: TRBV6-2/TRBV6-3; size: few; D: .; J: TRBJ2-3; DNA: TGTGCCAGCAGTTACGGAGTAGCACTTACAGATACGCAGTATTTT; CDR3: CASSYGVALTDTQYF
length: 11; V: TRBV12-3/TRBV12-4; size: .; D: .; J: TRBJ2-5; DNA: TGTGCCATCCAGGGTGGGGAGACCCAGTACTTC; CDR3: CAIQGGETQYF
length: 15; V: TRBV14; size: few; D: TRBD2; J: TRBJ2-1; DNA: TGTGCCAGCAGCCATATTTGGCGGGGGGGCGGTGAGCAGTTCTTC; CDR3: CASSHIWRGGGEQFF
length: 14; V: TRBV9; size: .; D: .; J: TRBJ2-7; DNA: TGTGCCAGCAGCCCTTGGGACACCTCCTACGAGCAGTACTTC; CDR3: CASSPWDTSYEQYF
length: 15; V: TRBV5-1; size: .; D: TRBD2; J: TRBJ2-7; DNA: TGCGCCAGCAGCTTGTTGAGCGGGGGGGATTACGAGCAGTACTTC; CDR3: CASSLLSGGDYEQYF
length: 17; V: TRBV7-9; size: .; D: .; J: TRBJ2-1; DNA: TGTGCCAGCAGCTTAGCGGTGGGGGGGGCGGGCTACAATGAGCAGTTCTTC; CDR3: CASSLAVGGAGYNEQFF
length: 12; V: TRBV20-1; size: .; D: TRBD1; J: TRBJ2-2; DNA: TGCAGTGCCACACAGGGGGACGGGGAGCTGTTTTTT; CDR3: CSATQGDGELFF
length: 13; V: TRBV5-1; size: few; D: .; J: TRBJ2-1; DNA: TGCGCCAGCAGCTTTGAGGACGGGAATGAGCAGTTCTTC; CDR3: CASSFEDGNEQFF
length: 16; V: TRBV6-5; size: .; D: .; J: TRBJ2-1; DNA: TGTGCCAGCAGTTACTCGATGGAAAGCTCCTACAATGAGCAGTTCTTC; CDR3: CASSYSMESSYNEQFF
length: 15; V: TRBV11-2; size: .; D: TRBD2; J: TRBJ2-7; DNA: TGTGCCAGCAGCTTAGTAGCGGGGGGGCCCGAAGAGCAGTACTTC; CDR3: CASSLVAGGPEEQYF
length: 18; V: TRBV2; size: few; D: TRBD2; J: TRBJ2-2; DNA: TGTGCCAGCGATACGGGACTAGCGGGGGGGCCGAACACCGGGGAGCTGTTTTTT; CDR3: CASDTGLAGGPNTGELFF
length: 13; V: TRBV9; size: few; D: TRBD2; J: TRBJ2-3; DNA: TGTGCCAGCAGCGTAGACGGGGGGGCCGCGCAGTATTTT; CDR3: CASSVDGGAAQYF
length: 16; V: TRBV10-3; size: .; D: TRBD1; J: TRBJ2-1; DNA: TGTGCCATCAGTGAGGGGCAGGGGGCGGGTTACAATGAGCAGTTCTTC; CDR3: CAISEGQGAGYNEQFF
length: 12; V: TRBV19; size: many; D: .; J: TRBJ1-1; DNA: TGTGCCAGCCGGACGGGGAACACTGAAGCTTTCTTT; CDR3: CASRTGNTEAFF
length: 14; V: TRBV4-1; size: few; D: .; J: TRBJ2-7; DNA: TGCGCCAGCAGCCAAAATCCGGCCCGCTACGAGCAGTACTTC; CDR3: CASSQNPARYEQYF
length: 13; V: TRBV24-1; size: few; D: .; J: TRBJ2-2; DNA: TGTGCCACCCAAGAAAGGACCCCCGGGGAGCTGTTTTTT; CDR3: CATQERTPGELFF
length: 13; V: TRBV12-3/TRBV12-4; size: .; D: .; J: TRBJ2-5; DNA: TGTGCCAGCAGACCCGGACAGCTTCGGACCCAGTACTTC; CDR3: CASRPGQLRTQYF